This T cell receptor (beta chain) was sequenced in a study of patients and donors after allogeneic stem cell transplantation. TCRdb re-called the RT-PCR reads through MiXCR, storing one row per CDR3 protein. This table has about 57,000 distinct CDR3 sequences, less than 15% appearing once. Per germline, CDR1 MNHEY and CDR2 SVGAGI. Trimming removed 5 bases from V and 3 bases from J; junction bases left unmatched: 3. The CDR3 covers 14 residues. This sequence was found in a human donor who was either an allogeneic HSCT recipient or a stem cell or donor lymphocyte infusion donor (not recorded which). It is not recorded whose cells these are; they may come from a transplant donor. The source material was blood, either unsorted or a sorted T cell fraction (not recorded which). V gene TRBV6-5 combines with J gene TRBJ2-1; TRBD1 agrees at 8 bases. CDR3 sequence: CASSAGTGYNEQFF. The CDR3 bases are TGTGCCAGCAGTGCCGGGACAGGCTACAATGAGCAGTTCTTC.